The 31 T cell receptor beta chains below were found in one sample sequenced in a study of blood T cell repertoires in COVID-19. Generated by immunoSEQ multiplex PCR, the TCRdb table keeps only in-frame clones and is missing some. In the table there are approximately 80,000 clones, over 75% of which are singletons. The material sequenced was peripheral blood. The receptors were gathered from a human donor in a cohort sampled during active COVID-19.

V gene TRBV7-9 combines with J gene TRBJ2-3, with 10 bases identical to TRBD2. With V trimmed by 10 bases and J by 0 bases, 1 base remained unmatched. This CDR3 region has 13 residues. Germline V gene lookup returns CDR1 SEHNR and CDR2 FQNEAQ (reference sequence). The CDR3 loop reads CANSGGSTDTQYF. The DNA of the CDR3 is TGTGCCAATAGCGGGGGGAGCACAGATACGCAGTATTTT.

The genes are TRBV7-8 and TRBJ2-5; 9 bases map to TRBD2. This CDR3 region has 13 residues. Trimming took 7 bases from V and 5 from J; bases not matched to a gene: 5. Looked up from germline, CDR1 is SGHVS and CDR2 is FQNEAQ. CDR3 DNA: TGTGCCAGCAAGCGCGGGGGGGCCGAGACCCAGTACTTC. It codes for CASKRGGAETQYF.

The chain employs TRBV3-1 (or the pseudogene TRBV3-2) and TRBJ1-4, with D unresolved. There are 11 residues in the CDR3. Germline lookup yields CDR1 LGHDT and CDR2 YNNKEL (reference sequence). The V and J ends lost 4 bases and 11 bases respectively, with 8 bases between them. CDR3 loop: CASSLYGKLFF. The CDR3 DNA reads TGTGCCAGCAGCCTTTACGGGAAACTGTTTTTT.

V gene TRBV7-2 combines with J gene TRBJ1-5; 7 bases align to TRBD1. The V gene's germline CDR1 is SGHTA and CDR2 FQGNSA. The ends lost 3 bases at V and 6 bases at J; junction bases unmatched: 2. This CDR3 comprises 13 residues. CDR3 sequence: CASSLQGGQPQHF. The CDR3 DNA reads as TGTGCCAGCAGCTTGCAGGGGGGTCAGCCCCAGCATTTT.

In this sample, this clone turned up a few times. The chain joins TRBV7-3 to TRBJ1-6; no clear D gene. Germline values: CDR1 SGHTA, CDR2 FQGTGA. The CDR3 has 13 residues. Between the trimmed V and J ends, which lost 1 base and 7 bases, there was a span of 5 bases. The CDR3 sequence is CASSLNRNSPLHF. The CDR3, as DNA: TGTGCCAGCAGCTTAAACAGAAATTCACCCCTCCACTTT.

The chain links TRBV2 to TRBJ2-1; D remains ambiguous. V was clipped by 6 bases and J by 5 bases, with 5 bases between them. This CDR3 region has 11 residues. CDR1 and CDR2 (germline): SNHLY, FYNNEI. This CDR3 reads CASRENNEQFF. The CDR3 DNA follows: TGTGCCAGCAGAGAGAACAATGAGCAGTTCTTC.

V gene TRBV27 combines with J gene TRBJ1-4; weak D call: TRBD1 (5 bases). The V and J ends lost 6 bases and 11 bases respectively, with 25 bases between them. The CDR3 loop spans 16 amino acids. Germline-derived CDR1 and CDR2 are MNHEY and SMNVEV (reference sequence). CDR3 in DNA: TGTGCCAGCAGGGGAAGCCGGGACGCAAAGGGAGGGAAACTGTTTTTT. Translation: CASRGSRDAKGGKLFF.

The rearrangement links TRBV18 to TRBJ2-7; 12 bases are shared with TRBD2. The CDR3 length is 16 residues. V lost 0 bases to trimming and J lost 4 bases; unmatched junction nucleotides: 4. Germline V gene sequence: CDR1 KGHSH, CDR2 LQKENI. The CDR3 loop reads CASSPPSSGGAYEQYF. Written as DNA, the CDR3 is TGTGCCAGCTCACCACCGTCTAGCGGGGGGGCTTACGAGCAGTACTTC.

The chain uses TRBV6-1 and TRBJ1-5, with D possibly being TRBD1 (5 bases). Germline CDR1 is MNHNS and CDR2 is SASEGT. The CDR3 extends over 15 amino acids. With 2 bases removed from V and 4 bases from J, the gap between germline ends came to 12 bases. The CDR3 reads CASSEQGAPNQPQHF. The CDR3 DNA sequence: TGTGCCAGCAGTGAACAGGGTGCCCCTAATCAGCCCCAGCATTTT.

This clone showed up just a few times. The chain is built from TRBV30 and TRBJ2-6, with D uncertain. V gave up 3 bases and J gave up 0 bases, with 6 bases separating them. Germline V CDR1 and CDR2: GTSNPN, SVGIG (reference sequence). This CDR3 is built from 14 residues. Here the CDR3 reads CAWRHLSGANVLTF. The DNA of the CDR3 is TGTGCCTGGAGACACCTCTCTGGGGCCAACGTCCTGACTTTC.

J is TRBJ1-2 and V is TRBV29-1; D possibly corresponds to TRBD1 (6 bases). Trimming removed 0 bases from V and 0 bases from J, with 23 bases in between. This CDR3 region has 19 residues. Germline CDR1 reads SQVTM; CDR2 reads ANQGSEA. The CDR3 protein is CSVEDPKILEDRPNYGYTF. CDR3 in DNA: TGCAGCGTTGAAGATCCAAAAATCTTGGAGGACAGACCTAACTATGGCTACACCTTC.

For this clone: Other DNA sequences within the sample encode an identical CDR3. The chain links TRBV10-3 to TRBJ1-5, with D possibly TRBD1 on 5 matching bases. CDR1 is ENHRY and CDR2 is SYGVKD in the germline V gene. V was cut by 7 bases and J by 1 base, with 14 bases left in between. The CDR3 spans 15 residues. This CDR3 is CAIKAGRESNQPQHF. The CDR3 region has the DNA TGTGCCATCAAAGCAGGGAGGGAGAGCAATCAGCCCCAGCATTTT.

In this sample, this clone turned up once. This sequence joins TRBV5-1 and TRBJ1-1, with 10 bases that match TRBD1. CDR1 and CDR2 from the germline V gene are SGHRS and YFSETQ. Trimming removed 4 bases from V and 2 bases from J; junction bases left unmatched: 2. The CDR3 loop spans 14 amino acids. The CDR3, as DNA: TGCGCCAGCAGCGGGACAGGGGTAAACACTGAAGCTTTCTTT. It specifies CASSGTGVNTEAFF.

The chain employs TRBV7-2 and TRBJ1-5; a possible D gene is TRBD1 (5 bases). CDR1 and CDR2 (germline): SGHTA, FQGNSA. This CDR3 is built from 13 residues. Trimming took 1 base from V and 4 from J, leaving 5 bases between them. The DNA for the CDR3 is TGTGCCAGCAGCTTAGGGACAAATCAGCCCCAGCATTTT. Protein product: CASSLGTNQPQHF. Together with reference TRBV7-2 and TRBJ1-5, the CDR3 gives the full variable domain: GAGVSQSPSNKVTEKGKDVELRCDPISGHTALYWYRQSLGQGLEFLIYFQGNSAPDKSGLPSDRFSAERTGGSVSTLTIQRTQQEDSAVYLCASSLGTNQPQHFGDGTRLSIL.

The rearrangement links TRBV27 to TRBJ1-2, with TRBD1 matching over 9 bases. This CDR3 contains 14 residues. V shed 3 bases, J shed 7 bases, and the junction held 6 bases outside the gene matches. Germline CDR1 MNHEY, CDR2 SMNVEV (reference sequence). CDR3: CASSFLGQGSGYTF. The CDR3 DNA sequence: TGTGCCAGCAGTTTTCTTGGACAGGGGAGTGGCTACACCTTC.

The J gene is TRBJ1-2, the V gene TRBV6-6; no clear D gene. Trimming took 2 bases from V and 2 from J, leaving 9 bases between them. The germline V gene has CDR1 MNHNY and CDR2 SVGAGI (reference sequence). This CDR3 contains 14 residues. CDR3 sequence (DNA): TGTGCCAGCAGTTACGGAGGGAAGAACTATGGCTACACCTTC. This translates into CASSYGGKNYGYTF.

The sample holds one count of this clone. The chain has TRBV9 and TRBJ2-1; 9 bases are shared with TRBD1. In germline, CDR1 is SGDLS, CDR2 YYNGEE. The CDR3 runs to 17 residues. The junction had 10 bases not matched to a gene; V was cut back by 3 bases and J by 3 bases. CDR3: CASSEAKGTGSYNEQFF. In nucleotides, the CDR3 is TGTGCCAGCAGCGAGGCGAAGGGGACAGGGAGCTACAATGAGCAGTTCTTC.

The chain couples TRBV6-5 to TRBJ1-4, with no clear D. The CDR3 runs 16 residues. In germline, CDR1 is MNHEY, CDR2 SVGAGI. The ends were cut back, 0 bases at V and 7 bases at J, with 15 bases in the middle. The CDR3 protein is CASSYSFAVVIEKLFF. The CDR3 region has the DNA TGTGCCAGCAGTTACTCGTTCGCGGTTGTCATTGAAAAACTGTTTTTT.

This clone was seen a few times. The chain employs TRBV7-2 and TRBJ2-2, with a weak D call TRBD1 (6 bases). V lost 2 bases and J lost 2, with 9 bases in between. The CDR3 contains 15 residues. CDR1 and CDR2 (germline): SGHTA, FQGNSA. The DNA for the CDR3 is TGTGCCAGCAGCTTATACAGGGTCAACACCGGGGAGCTGTTTTTT. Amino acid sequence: CASSLYRVNTGELFF.

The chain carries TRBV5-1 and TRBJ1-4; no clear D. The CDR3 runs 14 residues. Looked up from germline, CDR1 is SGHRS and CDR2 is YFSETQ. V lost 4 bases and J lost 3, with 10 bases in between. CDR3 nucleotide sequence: TGCGCCAGCAGCCCCGGGGTGGCTAATGAAAAACTGTTTTTT. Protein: CASSPGVANEKLFF.

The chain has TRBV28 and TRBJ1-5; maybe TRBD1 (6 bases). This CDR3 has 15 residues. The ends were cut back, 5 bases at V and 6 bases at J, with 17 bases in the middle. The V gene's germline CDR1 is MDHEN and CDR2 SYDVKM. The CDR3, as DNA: TGTGCCAGCAGTAGTCCGGGACAAGGGGGTCAGCCCCAGCATTTT. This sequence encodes CASSSPGQGGQPQHF.

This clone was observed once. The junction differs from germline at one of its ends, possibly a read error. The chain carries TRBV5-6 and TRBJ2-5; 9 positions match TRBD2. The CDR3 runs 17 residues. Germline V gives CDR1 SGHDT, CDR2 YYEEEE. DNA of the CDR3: TGTGCCCGCAGCTTGGCCGGGCGGGGGGGGACCCAGGAGACCCAGTACTTC. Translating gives CARSLAGRGGTQETQYF.

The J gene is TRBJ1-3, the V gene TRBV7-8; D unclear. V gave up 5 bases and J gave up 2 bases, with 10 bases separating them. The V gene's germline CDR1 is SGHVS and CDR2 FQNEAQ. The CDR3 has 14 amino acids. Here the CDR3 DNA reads TGTGCCAGCAGCGGCGGTAATCCTGGAAACACCATATATTTT. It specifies CASSGGNPGNTIYF.

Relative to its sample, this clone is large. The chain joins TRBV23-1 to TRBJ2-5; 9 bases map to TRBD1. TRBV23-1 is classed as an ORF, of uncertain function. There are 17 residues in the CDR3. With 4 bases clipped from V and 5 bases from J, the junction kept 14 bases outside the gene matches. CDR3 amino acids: CASSPLWGDRAVETQYF. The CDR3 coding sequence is TGCGCCAGCAGTCCTCTCTGGGGGGACAGGGCAGTGGAGACCCAGTACTTC.

CDR3 residues: CASSRGQGDGYTF. The CDR3 DNA is TGTGCCAGCAGCAGGGGACAGGGGGATGGCTACACCTTC. This chain uses TRBV7-3 with TRBJ1-2; TRBD1 matches 11 bases. Germline V gene lookup returns CDR1 SGHTA and CDR2 FQGTGA. With V trimmed by 5 bases and J by 6 bases, 2 bases remained unmatched. This CDR3 region has 13 residues.

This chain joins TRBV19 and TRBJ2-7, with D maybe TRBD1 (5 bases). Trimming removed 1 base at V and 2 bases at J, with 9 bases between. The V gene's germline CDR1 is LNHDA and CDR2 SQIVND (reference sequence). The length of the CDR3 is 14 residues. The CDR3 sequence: CASSIGQGTYEQYF. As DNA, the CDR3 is TGTGCCAGTAGTATAGGCCAGGGTACCTACGAGCAGTACTTC.

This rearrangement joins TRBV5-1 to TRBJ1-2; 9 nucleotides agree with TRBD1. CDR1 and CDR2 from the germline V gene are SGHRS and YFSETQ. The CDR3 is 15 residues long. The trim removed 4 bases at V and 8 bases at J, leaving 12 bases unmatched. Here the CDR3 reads CASSTFPGQGQGYTF. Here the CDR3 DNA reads TGCGCCAGCAGCACCTTCCCGGGACAGGGCCAAGGCTACACCTTC.

CDR3 coding DNA: TGCGCCAGCTCCATCCCAGCGGGGGACACCGGGGAGCTGTTTTTT. This sequence encodes CASSIPAGDTGELFF. The chain carries TRBV5-1 and TRBJ2-2, with TRBD2 matching over 8 bases. The CDR3 sequence is 15 residues long. Germline CDR1 SGHRS, CDR2 YFSETQ. The J segment lost 3 bases and the V segment lost 7 bases, leaving 8 bases of the junction unmatched.

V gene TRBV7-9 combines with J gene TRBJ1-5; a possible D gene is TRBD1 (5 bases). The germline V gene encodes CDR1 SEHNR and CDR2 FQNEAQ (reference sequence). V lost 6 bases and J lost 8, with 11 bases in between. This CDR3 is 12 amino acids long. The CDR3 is CASRSGGEPQHF. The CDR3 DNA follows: TGTGCCAGCAGATCGGGGGGTGAGCCCCAGCATTTT.

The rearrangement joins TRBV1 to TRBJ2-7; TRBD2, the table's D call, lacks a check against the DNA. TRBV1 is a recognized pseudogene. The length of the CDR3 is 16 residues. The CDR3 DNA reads TGCACCAGCAGCCTAAAGCGGGGGTCCCTCCCCTACGAGCAGTACTTC. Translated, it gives CTSSLKRGSLPYEQYF.

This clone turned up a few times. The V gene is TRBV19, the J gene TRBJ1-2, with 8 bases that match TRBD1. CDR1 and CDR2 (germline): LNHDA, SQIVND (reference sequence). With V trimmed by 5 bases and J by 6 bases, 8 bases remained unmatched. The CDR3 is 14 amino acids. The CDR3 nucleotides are TGTGCCAGTAGTGGGGACAGGCTTCGAGATGGCTACACCTTC. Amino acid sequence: CASSGDRLRDGYTF.